This T cell receptor beta chain was recorded in a study of blood T cell repertoires in COVID-19. On the study more broadly: Acute and convalescent COVID-19 samples came from the United States, Italy and Spain. T cells, B-cell-depleted T cells, or PBMCs supplied cDNA or gDNA.

As handled by the study authors: Researchers report that nucleated cell counts were estimated from reference gene primer amplification. Only in-frame clones appear in the TCRdb table, and some are missing; sequencing was by immunoSEQ multiplex PCR. The V and J calls and clone size are taken from that table; D and trimming were inferred from the DNA. This table holds 200,000 or so clones, just under 85% found once. The length of the CDR3 is 13 residues. Germline V lookup: CDR1 MGHRA, CDR2 YSYEKL. V shed 3 bases and J shed 5 bases, with 10 bases lying between them. The material sequenced was peripheral blood. The V call is TRBV4-1, the J call TRBJ2-5; D not resolved. This sequence originates from a human donor with acute or convalescent COVID-19. The donor label of this sample is uncertain. The CDR3 nucleotides read TGCGCCAGCAGCCAGTGGCAGTTGGAGACCCAGTACTTC. Its protein is CASSQWQLETQYF.